This T cell receptor beta chain emerged from a study of blood T cell repertoires in COVID-19. Measured with immunoSEQ multiplex PCR; TCRdb has only the in-frame clones, and not every one. Of 200,000 to 300,000 clones listed, more than 85% are singletons. This clone was seen a handful of times. The germline CDR1 and CDR2 sequences are LGHDT and YNNKEL (reference sequence). The CDR3 is made up of 13 amino acids. V shed 8 bases and J 7 bases; nucleotides not matched to a gene: 9. This sequence was found in an older woman with COVID-19, enrolled during active disease. The material sequenced was peripheral blood. This chain uses TRBV3-1 (or the pseudogene TRBV3-2) with TRBJ1-2; 8 positions agree with TRBD1. The CDR3 coding sequence is TGTGCCAGCGGAGGACAGGGTGAAGGTGGCTACACCTTC. Encoded protein: CASGGQGEGGYTF.